This T cell receptor beta chain stems from a study of OX40 agonist ivuxolimab in advanced cancers. The study's findings and limits: At 0.1-3.0 mg/kg, partial responders had clonal expansion among the lowest observed. It was also the case that some nonresponders had low normalized T-cell clonal expansion.

For this clone: As yet, its antigen is unknown.

The V segment lost 7 bases and the J segment 0 bases; nucleotides outside the gene matches: 8. Germline loops: CDR1 MNHEY, CDR2 SVGAGI. The CDR3 totals 15 residues. The assay was immunoSEQ multiplex PCR, and TCRdb's table has in-frame clones only and misses some. The table has approximately 79,000 clones, approximately 86% seen once. This material consisted of CD4+ or CD8+ T cells sorted from blood, taken in a trial of the OX40 agonist ivuxolimab. The chain has TRBV6-5 and TRBJ2-7, with 8 positions matching TRBD2. The clonotype comes from an adult with an advanced solid tumor such as melanoma, head and neck, liver or kidney cancer. The DNA for the CDR3 is TGTGCCAGCAACCCCTCGAGCGGGAGCTCCTACGAGCAGTACTTC. Residues: CASNPSSGSSYEQYF.